Below, one T cell receptor (beta chain) is given with its context. This sample is drawn from a study of control samples from healthy donors and cancer patients. Assay: immunoSEQ multiplex PCR; the TCRdb copy retains only in-frame clones and omits some. Among around 100,000 clones, around nine tenths were seen once, and the ten largest hold roughly 19%. This TCR derives from a man in his sixties with lung cancer. Sequenced input: PBMCs.

The CDR3 DNA sequence: TGTGCCAGCAGCTTAGGGGGATATAATGAAAAACTGTTTTTT. Protein product: CASSLGGYNEKLFF. The chain links TRBV5-6 to TRBJ1-4, with D perhaps matching TRBD1 (6 bases). The CDR3 runs 14 residues. Trimming removed 2 bases at V and 4 bases at J, with 9 bases between. The germline V gene encodes CDR1 SGHDT and CDR2 YYEEEE.